This T cell receptor beta chain was identified in a study of T-cell reconstitution after alpha-beta-depleted transplantation in children. A library of TCRbeta sequences, prepared with unique molecular identifiers, was generated. TCRdb reprocessed the PCR reads via MiXCR and lists one record per CDR3 protein. The table lists some 490,000 distinct CDR3 sequences, under 15% of them singletons. This clonotype came up many times. This sequence originates from a human donor who donated a stem cell graft to a child with combined immunodeficiency. The sample in question was PBMCs from the stem cell graft donor, obtained from the stem cell graft.

The CDR3 loop is CASSFTGPGDTQYF. The CDR3 coding sequence is TGTGCCAGCAGTTTCACAGGCCCGGGAGATACGCAGTATTTT. The rearrangement joins TRBV12-3 or TRBV12-4 to TRBJ2-3; D possibly corresponds to TRBD1 (5 bases). The length of the CDR3 is 14 residues. V was shortened by 3 bases and J by 5 bases, with 12 bases between the two germline ends.